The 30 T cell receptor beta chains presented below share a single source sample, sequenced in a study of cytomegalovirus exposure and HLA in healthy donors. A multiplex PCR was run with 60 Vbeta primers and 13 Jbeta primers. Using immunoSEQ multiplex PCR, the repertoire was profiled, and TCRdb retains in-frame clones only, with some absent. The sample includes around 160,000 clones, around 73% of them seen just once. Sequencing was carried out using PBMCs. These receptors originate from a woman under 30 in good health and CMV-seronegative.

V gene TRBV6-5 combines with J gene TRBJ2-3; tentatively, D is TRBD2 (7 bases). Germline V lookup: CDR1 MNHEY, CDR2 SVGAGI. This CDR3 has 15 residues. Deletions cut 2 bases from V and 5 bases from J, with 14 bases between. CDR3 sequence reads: CASSYRAGAGDTQYF. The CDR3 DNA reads TGTGCCAGCAGTTACAGGGCGGGGGCGGGAGATACGCAGTATTTT.

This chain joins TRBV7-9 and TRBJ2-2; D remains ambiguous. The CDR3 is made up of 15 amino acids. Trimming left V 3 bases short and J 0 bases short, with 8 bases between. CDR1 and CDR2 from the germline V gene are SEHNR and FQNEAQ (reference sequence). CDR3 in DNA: TGTGCCAGCAGCTTTCCAGGAACGAACACCGGGGAGCTGTTTTTT. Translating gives CASSFPGTNTGELFF.

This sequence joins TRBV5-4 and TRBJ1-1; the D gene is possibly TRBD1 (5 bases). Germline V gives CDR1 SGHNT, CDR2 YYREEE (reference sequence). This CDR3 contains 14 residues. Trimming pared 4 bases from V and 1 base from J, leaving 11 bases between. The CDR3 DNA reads TGTGCCAGCAGCGTGGGGCGGGGGAACACTGAAGCTTTCTTT. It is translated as CASSVGRGNTEAFF.

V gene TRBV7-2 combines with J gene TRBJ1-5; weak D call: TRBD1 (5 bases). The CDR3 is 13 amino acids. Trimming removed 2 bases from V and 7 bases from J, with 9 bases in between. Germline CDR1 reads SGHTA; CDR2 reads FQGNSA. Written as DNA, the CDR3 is TGTGCCAGCAGCTTAATGAAGGGGCAGCCCCAGCATTTT. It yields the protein CASSLMKGQPQHF.

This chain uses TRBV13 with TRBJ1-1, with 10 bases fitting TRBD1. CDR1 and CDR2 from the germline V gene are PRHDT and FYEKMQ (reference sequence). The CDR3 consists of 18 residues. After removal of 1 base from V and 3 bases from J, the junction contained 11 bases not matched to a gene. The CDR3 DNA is TGTGCCAGCAGCTTAGATTCTACCTTCGGACAGGGGGACACTGAAGCTTTCTTT. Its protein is CASSLDSTFGQGDTEAFF.

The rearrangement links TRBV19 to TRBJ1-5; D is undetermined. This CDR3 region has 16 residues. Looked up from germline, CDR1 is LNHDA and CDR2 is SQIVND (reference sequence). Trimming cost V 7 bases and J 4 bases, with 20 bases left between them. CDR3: CASNSRQAGSNQPQHF. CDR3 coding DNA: TGTGCCAGTAACAGTAGGCAGGCAGGATCAAATCAGCCCCAGCATTTT.

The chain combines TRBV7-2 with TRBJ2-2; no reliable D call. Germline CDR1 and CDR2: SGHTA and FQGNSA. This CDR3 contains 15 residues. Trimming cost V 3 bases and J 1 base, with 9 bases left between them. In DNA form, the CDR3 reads TGTGCCAGCAGCTTGGTAACAGTGAACACCGGGGAGCTGTTTTTT. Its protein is CASSLVTVNTGELFF.

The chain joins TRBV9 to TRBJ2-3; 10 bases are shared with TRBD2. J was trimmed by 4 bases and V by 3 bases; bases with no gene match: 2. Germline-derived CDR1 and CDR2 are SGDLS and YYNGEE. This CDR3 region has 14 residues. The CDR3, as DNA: TGTGCCAGCAGCGCTAGCGGGAGTGCAGATACGCAGTATTTT. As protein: CASSASGSADTQYF.

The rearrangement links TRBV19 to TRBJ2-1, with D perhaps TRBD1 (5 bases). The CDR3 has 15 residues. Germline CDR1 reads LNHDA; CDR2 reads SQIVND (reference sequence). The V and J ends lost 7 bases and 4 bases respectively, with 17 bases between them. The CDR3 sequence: CASNSQGAVYNEQFF. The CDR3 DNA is TGTGCCAGTAACAGCCAGGGTGCCGTTTACAATGAGCAGTTCTTC.

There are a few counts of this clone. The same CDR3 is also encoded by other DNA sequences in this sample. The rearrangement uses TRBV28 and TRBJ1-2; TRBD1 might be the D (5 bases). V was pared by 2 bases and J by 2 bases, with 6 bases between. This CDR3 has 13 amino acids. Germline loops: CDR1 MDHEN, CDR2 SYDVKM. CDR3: CASSLGGNYGYTF. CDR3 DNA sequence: TGTGCCAGCAGTTTAGGGGGGAACTATGGCTACACCTTC.

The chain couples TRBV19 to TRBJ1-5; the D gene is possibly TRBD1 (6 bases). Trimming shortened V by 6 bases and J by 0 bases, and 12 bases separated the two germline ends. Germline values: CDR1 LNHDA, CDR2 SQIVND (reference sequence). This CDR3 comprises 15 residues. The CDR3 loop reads CASSLQGNSNQPQHF. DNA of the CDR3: TGTGCCAGTAGCCTCCAGGGGAATAGCAATCAGCCCCAGCATTTT.

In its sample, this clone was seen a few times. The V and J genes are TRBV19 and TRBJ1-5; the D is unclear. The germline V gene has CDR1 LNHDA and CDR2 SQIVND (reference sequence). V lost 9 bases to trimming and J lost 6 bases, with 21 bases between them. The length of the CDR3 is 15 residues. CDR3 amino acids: CASTLQGKGGQPQHF. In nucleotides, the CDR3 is TGTGCCAGCACGTTGCAAGGGAAGGGAGGTCAGCCCCAGCATTTT. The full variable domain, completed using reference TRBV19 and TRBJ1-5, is DGGITQSPKYLFRKEGQNVTLSCEQNLNHDAMYWYRQDPGQGLRLIYYSQIVNDFQKGDIAEGYSVSREKKESFPLTVTSAQKNPTAFYLCASTLQGKGGQPQHFGDGTRLSIL.

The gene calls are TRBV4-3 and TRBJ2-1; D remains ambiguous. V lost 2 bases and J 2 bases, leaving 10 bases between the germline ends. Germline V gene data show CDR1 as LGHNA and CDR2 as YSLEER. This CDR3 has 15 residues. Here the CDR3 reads CASSQLGQAYNEQFF. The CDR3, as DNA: TGCGCCAGCAGCCAATTAGGCCAGGCCTACAATGAGCAGTTCTTC.

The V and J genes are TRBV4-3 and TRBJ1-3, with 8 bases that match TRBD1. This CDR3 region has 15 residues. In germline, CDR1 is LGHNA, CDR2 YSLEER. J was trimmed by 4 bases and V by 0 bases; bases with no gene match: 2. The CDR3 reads CASSQDRDRGNTIYF. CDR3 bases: TGCGCCAGCAGCCAAGACCGGGACAGGGGAAACACCATATATTTT.

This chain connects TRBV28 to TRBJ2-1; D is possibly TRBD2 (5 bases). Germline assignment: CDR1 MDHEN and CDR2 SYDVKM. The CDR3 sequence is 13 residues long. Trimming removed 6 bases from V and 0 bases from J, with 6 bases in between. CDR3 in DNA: TGTGCCAGCAGCGGGGTCTCCTACAATGAGCAGTTCTTC. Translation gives CASSGVSYNEQFF.

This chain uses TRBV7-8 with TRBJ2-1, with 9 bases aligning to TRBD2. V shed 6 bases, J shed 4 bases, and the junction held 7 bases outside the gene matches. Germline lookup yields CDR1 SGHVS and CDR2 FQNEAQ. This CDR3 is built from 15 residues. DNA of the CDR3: TGTGCCAGCAGTTTACTAGCGGGTCCGTACAATGAGCAGTTCTTC. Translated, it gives CASSLLAGPYNEQFF.

The CDR3 DNA sequence: TGCGCCAGCAGCCAAGATCCGGGATTTATTCAGTACTTC. Amino acids: CASSQDPGFIQYF. This chain links TRBV4-1 with TRBJ2-4, with D perhaps TRBD2 (5 bases). Trimming removed 0 bases from V and 10 bases from J, with 10 bases in between. This CDR3 has 13 amino acids. Germline V gene sequence: CDR1 MGHRA, CDR2 YSYEKL.

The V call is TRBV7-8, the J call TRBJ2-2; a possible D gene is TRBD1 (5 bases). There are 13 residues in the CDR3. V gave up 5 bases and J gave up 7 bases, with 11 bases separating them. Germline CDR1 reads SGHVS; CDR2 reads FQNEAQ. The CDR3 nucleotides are TGTGCCAGCAGCGCAGACAGTCTCGGGGAGCTGTTTTTT. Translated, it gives CASSADSLGELFF.

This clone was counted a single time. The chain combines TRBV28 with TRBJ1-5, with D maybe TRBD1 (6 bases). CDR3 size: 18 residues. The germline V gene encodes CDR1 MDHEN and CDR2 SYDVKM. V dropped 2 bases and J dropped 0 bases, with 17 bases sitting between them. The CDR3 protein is CASSLVRTADYSNQPQHF. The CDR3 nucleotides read TGTGCCAGCAGTTTAGTAAGGACAGCCGATTATAGCAATCAGCCCCAGCATTTT.

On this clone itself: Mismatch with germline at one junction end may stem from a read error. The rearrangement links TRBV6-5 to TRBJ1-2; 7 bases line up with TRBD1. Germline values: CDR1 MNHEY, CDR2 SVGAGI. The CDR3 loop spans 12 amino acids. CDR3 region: CASSFLPGTAQF. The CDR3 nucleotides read TGTGCCAGCAGTTTTCTACCCGGGACAGCTCAATTC.

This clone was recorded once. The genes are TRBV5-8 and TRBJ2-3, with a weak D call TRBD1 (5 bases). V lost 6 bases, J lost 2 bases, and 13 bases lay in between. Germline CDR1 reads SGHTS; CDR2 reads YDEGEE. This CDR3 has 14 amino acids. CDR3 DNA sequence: TGTGCCAGCATACGACAGCAACTCACAGATACGCAGTATTTT. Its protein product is CASIRQQLTDTQYF.

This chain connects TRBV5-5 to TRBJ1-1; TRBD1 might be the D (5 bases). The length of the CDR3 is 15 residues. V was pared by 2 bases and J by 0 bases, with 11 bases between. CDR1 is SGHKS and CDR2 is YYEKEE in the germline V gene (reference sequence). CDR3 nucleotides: TGTGCCAGCAGCTTCCGGGCAGGGTTGAACACTGAAGCTTTCTTT. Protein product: CASSFRAGLNTEAFF.

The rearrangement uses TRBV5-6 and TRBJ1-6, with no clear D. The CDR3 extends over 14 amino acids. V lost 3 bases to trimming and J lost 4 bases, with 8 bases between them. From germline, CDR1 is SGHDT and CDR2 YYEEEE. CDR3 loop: CASSSEQYNSPLHF. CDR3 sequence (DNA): TGTGCCAGCAGCTCGGAACAGTATAATTCACCCCTCCACTTT.

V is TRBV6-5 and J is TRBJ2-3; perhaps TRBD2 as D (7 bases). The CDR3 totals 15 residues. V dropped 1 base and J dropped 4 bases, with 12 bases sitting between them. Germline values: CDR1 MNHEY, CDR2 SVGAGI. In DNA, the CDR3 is TGTGCCAGCAGTTACTTGGGGGGGCATTCAGATACGCAGTATTTT. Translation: CASSYLGGHSDTQYF.

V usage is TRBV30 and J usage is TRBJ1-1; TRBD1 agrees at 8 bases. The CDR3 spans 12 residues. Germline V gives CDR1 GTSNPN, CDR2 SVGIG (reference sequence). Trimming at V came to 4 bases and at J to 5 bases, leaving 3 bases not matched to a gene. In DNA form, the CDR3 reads TGTGCCTGGAAGGACAGGGTGACTGAAGCTTTCTTT. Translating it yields CAWKDRVTEAFF.

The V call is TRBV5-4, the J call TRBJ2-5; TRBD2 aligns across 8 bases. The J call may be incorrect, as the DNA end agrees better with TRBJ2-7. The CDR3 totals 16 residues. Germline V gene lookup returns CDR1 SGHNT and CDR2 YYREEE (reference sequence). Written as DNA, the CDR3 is TGTGCCAGCAGCACCCGTCGCGGGGGGTCTATCTACGAGCAGTACTTC. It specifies CASSTRRGGSIYEQYF.

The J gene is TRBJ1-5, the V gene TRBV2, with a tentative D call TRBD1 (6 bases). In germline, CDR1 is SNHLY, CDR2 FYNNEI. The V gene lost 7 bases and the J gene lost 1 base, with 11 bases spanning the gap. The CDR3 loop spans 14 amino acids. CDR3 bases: TGTGCCAGCACCCAGGACAGAAGCAATCAGCCCCAGCATTTT. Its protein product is CASTQDRSNQPQHF. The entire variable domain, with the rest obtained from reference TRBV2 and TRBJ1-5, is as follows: EPEVTQTPSHQVTQMGQEVILRCVPISNHLYFYWYRQILGQKVEFLVSFYNNEISEKSEIFDDQFSVERPDGSNFTLKIRSTKLEDSAMYFCASTQDRSNQPQHFGDGTRLSIL.

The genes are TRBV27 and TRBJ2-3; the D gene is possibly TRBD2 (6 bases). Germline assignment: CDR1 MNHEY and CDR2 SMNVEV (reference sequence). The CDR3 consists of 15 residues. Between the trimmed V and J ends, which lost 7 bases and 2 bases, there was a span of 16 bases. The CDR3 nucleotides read TGTGCCAGCAAGAGACCGGGACTTACCACAGATACGCAGTATTTT. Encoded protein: CASKRPGLTTDTQYF.

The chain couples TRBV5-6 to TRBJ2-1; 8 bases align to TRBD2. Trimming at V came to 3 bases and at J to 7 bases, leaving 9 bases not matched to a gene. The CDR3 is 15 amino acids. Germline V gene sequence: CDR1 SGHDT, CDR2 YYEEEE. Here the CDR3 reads CASSSLAGGRNEQFF. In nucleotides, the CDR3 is TGTGCCAGCAGCTCCCTCGCGGGGGGTAGGAATGAGCAGTTCTTC.

The CDR3 is CASSLGDRAYNEQFF. CDR3 bases: TGTGCCAGCAGCTTAGGGGACAGGGCCTACAATGAGCAGTTCTTC. The V and J genes are TRBV7-2 and TRBJ2-1, with 9 bases lining up with TRBD1. The CDR3 extends over 15 amino acids. CDR1 is SGHTA and CDR2 is FQGNSA in the germline V gene. The trim removed 1 base at V and 2 bases at J, leaving 0 bases unmatched.